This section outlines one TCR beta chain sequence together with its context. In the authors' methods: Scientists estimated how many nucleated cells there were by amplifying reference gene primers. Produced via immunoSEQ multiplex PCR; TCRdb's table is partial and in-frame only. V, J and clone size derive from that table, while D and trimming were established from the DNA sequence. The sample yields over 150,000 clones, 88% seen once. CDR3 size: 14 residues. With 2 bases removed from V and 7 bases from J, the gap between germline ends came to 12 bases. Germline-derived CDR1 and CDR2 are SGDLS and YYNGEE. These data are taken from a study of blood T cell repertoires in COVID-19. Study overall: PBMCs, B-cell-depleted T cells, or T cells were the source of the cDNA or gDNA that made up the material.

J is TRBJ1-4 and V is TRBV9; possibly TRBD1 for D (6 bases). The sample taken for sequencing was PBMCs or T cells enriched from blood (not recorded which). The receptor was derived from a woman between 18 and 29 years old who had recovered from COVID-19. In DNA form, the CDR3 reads TGTGCCAGCAGCGTCGGACAGAGTGGTGAAAAACTGTTTTTT. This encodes CASSVGQSGEKLFF.